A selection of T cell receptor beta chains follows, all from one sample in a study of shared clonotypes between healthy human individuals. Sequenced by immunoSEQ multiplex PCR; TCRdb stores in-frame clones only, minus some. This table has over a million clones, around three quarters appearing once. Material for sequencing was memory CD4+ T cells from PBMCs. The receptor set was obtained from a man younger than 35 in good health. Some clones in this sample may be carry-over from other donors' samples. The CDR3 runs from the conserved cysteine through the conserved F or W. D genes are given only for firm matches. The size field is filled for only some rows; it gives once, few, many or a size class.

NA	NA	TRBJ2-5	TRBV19	TGTGCCAGTAGTATAGGTCCTAACCACGAGACCCAGTACTTC	CASSIGPNHETQYF
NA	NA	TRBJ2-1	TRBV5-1	TGCGCCAGCATGGAGAACCAGGGGAGAGAGCAGTTCTTC	CASMENQGREQFF
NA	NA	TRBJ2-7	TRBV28	TGTGCCAGCAGGCAGAGTACAGGAACCTACGAGCAGTACTTC	CASRQSTGTYEQYF
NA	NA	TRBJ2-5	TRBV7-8	TGTGCCAGCAGCTTATCTAGACAGCCTAGCAGCCAAGAGACCCAGTACTTC	CASSLSRQPSSQETQYF
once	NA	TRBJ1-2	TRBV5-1	TGCGCCAGCAGCTTGGGGACAACCAATGGCTACACCTTC	CASSLGTTNGYTF
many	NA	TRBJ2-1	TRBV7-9	TGTGCCAGCAGCTTGGCCCAGCCTCGCACTAGTCGGGGGCAGTTCTTC	CASSLAQPRTSRGQFF
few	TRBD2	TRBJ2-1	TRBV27	TGTGCCAGCAGCCGACTAGCGGGGATCTCCTACAATGAGCAGTTCTTC	CASSRLAGISYNEQFF
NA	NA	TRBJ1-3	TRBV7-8	TGTGCCAGCAGCTTAACGGCCCCGTCTTACTCTGGAAACACCATATATTTT	CASSLTAPSYSGNTIYF
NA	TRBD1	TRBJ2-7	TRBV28	TGTGCCAGCAGTTTCACGGGACAGGGGTCCTACGAGCAGTACTTC	CASSFTGQGSYEQYF
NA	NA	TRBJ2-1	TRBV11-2	TGTGCCAGCAGACCCGTGGGGTTGGGGGATGAGCAGTTCTTC	CASRPVGLGDEQFF
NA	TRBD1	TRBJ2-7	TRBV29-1	TGCAGCGTTGGGGGTTGGACAGGCCCCTACGAGCAGTACTTC	CSVGGWTGPYEQYF
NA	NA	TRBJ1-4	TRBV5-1	TGCGCCAGCAGCTTGGGGTCGGGAGAAAAACTGTTTTTT	CASSLGSGEKLFF
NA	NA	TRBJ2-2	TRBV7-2	TGTGCCAGCAGCCGCTCGGGCACCGGGGAGCTGTTTTTT	CASSRSGTGELFF
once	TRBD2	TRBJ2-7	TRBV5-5	TGTGCCAGCGGGCTAGCGGGGAGTCCGGACTACGAGCAGTACTTC	CASGLAGSPDYEQYF
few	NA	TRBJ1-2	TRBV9	TGTGCCAGCAGCGCATGGGGCCGAGGGGGTTATGGCTACACCTTC	CASSAWGRGGYGYTF
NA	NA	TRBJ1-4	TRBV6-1	TGTGCCAGCAGTGAAGAGCCCCGGGCAACTAATGAAAAACTGTTTTTT	CASSEEPRATNEKLFF
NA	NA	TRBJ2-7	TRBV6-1	TGTGCCAGCACGCGGGCGAGAGGGTCCTACGAGCAGTACTTC	CASTRARGSYEQYF
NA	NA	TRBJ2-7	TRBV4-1	TGCGCCAGCAGCCAAATGGGGGCAGGGGCTCCTACCTACGAGCAGTACTTC	CASSQMGAGAPTYEQYF
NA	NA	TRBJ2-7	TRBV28	TGTGCCAGCAGTTTTTTAGGTTCGGGTCACAACGAGCAGTACTTC	CASSFLGSGHNEQYF
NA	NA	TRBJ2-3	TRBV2	TGTGCCAGCAGTACTAGAGCCACAGATACGCAGTATTTT	CASSTRATDTQYF
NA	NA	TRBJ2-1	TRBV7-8	TGTGCCAGCAGTCTCACCCCTCCGGGACTCACCAGCAATGAGCAGTTCTTC	CASSLTPPGLTSNEQFF
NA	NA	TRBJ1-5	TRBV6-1	TGTGCCAGCAGTCGGACAGAGAATCAGCCCCAGCATTTT	CASSRTENQPQHF
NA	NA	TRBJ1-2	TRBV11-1	TGTGCCAGCAGCTTCTACCGGGGCGCGGGGGGCTACACCTTC	CASSFYRGAGGYTF
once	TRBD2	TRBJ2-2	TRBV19	TGTGCCAGTAAAGTCACTAGCGGGCTTCCGAACACCGGGGAGCTGTTTTTT	CASKVTSGLPNTGELFF
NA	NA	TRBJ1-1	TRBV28	TGTGCCAGCAGTTTATGGGGGCTTATGAACACTGAAGCTTTCTTT	CASSLWGLMNTEAFF
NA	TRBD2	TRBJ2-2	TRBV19	TGTGCCAGTAGTCAACTAGCGGGATCGAACACCGGGGAGCTGTTTTTT	CASSQLAGSNTGELFF
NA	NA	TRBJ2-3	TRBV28	TGTGCCAGCAGTGTTCACCATACGCAGTATTTT	CASSVHHTQYF
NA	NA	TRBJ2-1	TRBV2	TGTGCCAGCAGTGCAAGGGCCTTCGAGGGTCAGCAGTTCTTC	CASSARAFEGQQFF
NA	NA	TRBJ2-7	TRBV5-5	TGTGCCAGCAGCTTGGGCGGTAGTGGGTCCTACGAGCAGTACTTC	CASSLGGSGSYEQYF
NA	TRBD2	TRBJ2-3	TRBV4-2	TGTGCCAGCAGCCAAGTTGGCGGGAGCGCAGATACGCAGTATTTT	CASSQVGGSADTQYF
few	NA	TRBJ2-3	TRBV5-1	TGCGCCAGCAGCTTGGTATTGGGGCGGTCAGATACGCAGTATTTT	CASSLVLGRSDTQYF
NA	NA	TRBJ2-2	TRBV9	TGTGCCAGCAGCCCCCCGGCGGGAACGGGGAACACCGGGGAGCTGTTTTTT	CASSPPAGTGNTGELFF
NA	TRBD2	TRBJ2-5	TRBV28	TGTGCCAGCAGTTTTGCTAGCGGGACCCAGTACTTC	CASSFASGTQYF
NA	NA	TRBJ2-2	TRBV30	TGTGCCTGGAGTGTACCAAGAGCTTCCCTCCTCATCCTGTTGCTGTTTTTT	CAWSVPRASLLILLLFF
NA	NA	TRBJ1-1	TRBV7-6	TGTGCCAGCAGCCAAGTGACCGGACTGAACACTGAAGCTTTCTTT	CASSQVTGLNTEAFF
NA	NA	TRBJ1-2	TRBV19	TGTGCCAGTAGTACCGGCTATCGAAATGATGGCTACACCTTC	CASSTGYRNDGYTF
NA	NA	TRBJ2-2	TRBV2	TGTGCCAGCAAGGAGGGGCAGGTCAACACCGGGGAGCTGTTTTTT	CASKEGQVNTGELFF
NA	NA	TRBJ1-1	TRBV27	TGTGCCAGCAGTTTAGGCATGAACACTGAAGCTTTCTTT	CASSLGMNTEAFF
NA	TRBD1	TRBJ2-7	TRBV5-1	TGCGCCAGCAGCTTGCTCGACAGGGGGCGAGAGCAGTACTTC	CASSLLDRGREQYF
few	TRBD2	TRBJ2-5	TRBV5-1	TGCGCCAGCAGCTTGGCCCTCGCTAGCGGGAGCCAAGAGACCCAGTACTTC	CASSLALASGSQETQYF
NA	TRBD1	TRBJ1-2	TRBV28	TGTGCCAGCAGTCCTCCCTTGCCGGGGACAGGGGACGGTCTGGGCTACACCTTC	CASSPPLPGTGDGLGYTF
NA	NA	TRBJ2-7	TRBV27	TGTGCCACCCGGGCCAGCCCGCTCTACGAGCAGTACTTC	CATRASPLYEQYF